Presented here are 25 T cell receptor beta chains from one specimen sequenced in a study of T cells in Graves' hyperthyroidism and ophthalmopathy. Amplified TCR beta CDR3 regions came from RNA transcripts. The primer set for the first-round RT-PCR of the TCR CDR3 was HTBI. One entry per CDR3 protein results from TCRdb running MiXCR on the multiplex PCR reads. The data contain over 350,000 distinct CDR3 sequences, 14% to 15% of them seen just once; the ten biggest clones take up 13%. The sequenced material came from blood. These receptor sequences come from a young man with Graves' ophthalmopathy.

This clonotype turned up a few times. The CDR3 bases are TGTGCCAGTAGTCTGGGACTAGCGGGGGACTACAATGAGCAGTTCTTC. Residues: CASSLGLAGDYNEQFF. The genes are TRBV19 and TRBJ2-1, with 14 bases lining up with TRBD2. The germline V gene has CDR1 LNHDA and CDR2 SQIVND (reference sequence). This CDR3 contains 16 residues. Trimming at V came to 5 bases and at J to 3 bases, leaving 3 bases not matched to a gene.

The table lists this clonotype with many counts. This chain connects TRBV6-1 to TRBJ2-1; TRBD2 is a possible D gene (6 bases). Looked up from germline, CDR1 is MNHNS and CDR2 is SASEGT. The CDR3 totals 16 residues. With 7 bases removed from V and 6 bases from J, the gap between germline ends came to 22 bases. CDR3 in amino acids: CASKGPERVGSNEQFF. CDR3 nucleotides: TGTGCCAGCAAAGGCCCGGAGCGGGTCGGAAGCAATGAGCAGTTCTTC.

This clonotype showed up many times. This chain joins TRBV5-1 and TRBJ2-1, with D uncertain. Germline CDR1 and CDR2: SGHRS and YFSETQ. The length of the CDR3 is 14 residues. V lost 0 bases, J lost 11 bases, and 15 bases lay in between. CDR3 coding DNA: TGCGCCAGCAGCTTGGAGGAAAAGTGGTTTCAGCAGTTCTTC. Translated, it gives CASSLEEKWFQQFF.

The V gene is TRBV29-1, the J gene TRBJ1-2; TRBD1 might be the D (6 bases). Germline V gene lookup returns CDR1 SQVTM and CDR2 ANQGSEA. Trimming cost V 4 bases and J 4 bases, with 7 bases left between them. The CDR3 length is 11 residues. In DNA form, the CDR3 reads TGCAGCGTTGGGGACACCTATGGCTACACCTTC. Its protein is CSVGDTYGYTF.

The chain recombines TRBV6-1 with TRBJ2-2; TRBD1 agrees at 7 bases. The trim removed 7 bases at V and 0 bases at J, leaving 8 bases unmatched. The CDR3 runs to 16 residues. The germline CDR1 and CDR2 sequences are MNHNS and SASEGT. This CDR3 is CASKTGTVANTGELFF. The DNA of the CDR3 is TGTGCCAGCAAGACAGGGACGGTCGCGAACACCGGGGAGCTGTTTTTT.

The J gene is TRBJ2-5, the V gene TRBV5-1; D is perhaps TRBD1 or TRBD2 (5 bases each). The CDR3 totals 14 residues. Germline V gene sequence: CDR1 SGHRS, CDR2 YFSETQ. V lost 4 bases, J lost 0 bases, and 10 bases lay in between. Written as DNA, the CDR3 is TGCGCCAGCAGCAGCAGGGAGTACCAAGAGACCCAGTACTTC. This translates into CASSSREYQETQYF.

In its sample, this clonotype was seen many times. The chain combines TRBV6-5 with TRBJ2-1; D uncertain. CDR1 is MNHEY and CDR2 is SVGAGI in the germline V gene. This CDR3 contains 16 residues. V was cut by 2 bases and J by 0 bases, with 11 bases left in between. Here the CDR3 reads CASSYARPSSYNEQFF. The CDR3 nucleotides are TGTGCCAGCAGTTACGCTAGACCTTCCTCCTACAATGAGCAGTTCTTC.

This clonotype has a count of ten or more. V and J are TRBV5-1 and TRBJ2-3; TRBD1 is a possible D gene (5 bases). Trimming left V 7 bases short and J 2 bases short, with 20 bases between. CDR1 is SGHRS, CDR2 YFSETQ, per germline. The CDR3 is 16 amino acids. CDR3 DNA: TGCGCCAGCTCTACAGGCGGAACAGGAGTCACAGATACGCAGTATTTT. Its protein is CASSTGGTGVTDTQYF.

This clonotype was recorded at least ten times. V is TRBV10-3 and J is TRBJ1-5; D remains ambiguous. V shed 5 bases and J shed 3 bases, with 8 bases lying between them. Germline CDR1 reads ENHRY; CDR2 reads SYGVKD. The CDR3 consists of 13 residues. The CDR3 protein is CAISPETNQPQHF. In nucleotides, the CDR3 is TGTGCCATCAGTCCAGAGACCAATCAGCCCCAGCATTTT.

This clonotype occurred many times. This chain links TRBV7-2 with TRBJ2-1; perhaps D is TRBD1 or TRBD2 (5 bases each). The CDR3 covers 13 residues. CDR1 SGHTA and CDR2 FQGNSA come from the germline V gene. Trimming left V 8 bases short and J 3 bases short, with 11 bases between. The CDR3 DNA sequence: TGTGCCAGCCGGGACCTCAACTACAATGAGCAGTTCTTC. Translated, it gives CASRDLNYNEQFF. The complete variable domain, with remaining parts taken from reference TRBV7-2 and TRBJ2-1, reads GAGVSQSPSNKVTEKGKDVELRCDPISGHTALYWYRQSLGQGLEFLIYFQGNSAPDKSGLPSDRFSAERTGGSVSTLTIQRTQQEDSAVYLCASRDLNYNEQFFGPGTRLTVL.

In DNA form, the CDR3 reads TGTGCCACCAGCAGCATAGCGGGAGTTTTTGAGCAGTACTTC. Protein sequence: CATSSIAGVFEQYF. The V call is TRBV15, the J call TRBJ2-7, with 9 bases that match TRBD2. V shed 3 bases, J shed 7 bases, and the junction held 7 bases outside the gene matches. CDR1 and CDR2 from the germline V gene are LNHNV and YYDKDF (reference sequence). This CDR3 comprises 14 residues.

Concerning this clonotype itself: The junction departs from germline at one end; a sequencing error may be responsible. The rearrangement joins TRBV30 to TRBJ2-3, with 7 bases aligning to TRBD2. In germline, CDR1 is GTSNPN, CDR2 SVGIG (reference sequence). This CDR3 is 15 amino acids long. The CDR3 region is CAWTRGEGPTDTQCF. The CDR3 DNA is TGTGCCTGGACTCGGGGGGAGGGGCCCACAGATACGCAGTGTTTT.

The rearrangement uses TRBV20-1 and TRBJ2-7; maybe TRBD2 (6 bases). Trimming cost V 6 bases and J 4 bases, with 16 bases left between them. The CDR3 has 13 amino acids. CDR1 and CDR2 from the germline V gene are DFQATT and SNEGSKA (reference sequence). The CDR3 DNA follows: TGCAGTGCCACGGGGAGGCCAGGGTACGAGCAGTACTTC. This sequence encodes CSATGRPGYEQYF.

This clonotype occurred a few times. The genes are TRBV24-1 and TRBJ2-3; D ambiguous. CDR1 is KGHDR and CDR2 is SFDVKD in the germline V gene. V was clipped by 0 bases and J by 0 bases, with 9 bases between them. The CDR3 loop spans 16 amino acids. CDR3 protein: CATSDLQRTSTDTQYF. The DNA for the CDR3 is TGTGCCACCAGTGATTTGCAGAGAACTAGCACAGATACGCAGTATTTT.

There are many counts of this clonotype. This sequence joins TRBV20-1 and TRBJ2-7; D tentatively reads TRBD1 or TRBD2 (6 bases each). The germline V gene encodes CDR1 DFQATT and CDR2 SNEGSKA (reference sequence). V gave up 4 bases and J gave up 2 bases, with 12 bases separating them. The CDR3 totals 13 residues. The CDR3 DNA is TGCAGTGCTATAGGGGGGCGCCCCTACGAGCAGTACTTC. This gives the protein CSAIGGRPYEQYF.

In this sample, this clonotype turned up a few times. The chain links TRBV24-1 to TRBJ1-1; no clear D. Germline CDR1 and CDR2: KGHDR and SFDVKD. Deletions cut 12 bases from V and 4 bases from J, with 32 bases between. The CDR3 loop spans 18 amino acids. The CDR3 sequence is CADPLGGRSLSIITEAFF. The CDR3, as DNA: TGTGCCGACCCTTTGGGAGGGAGGAGCCTTTCCATAATCACTGAAGCTTTCTTT.

The chain recombines TRBV3-1 with TRBJ1-1; D is perhaps TRBD1 (5 bases). This CDR3 is built from 16 residues. The germline V and J ends were trimmed by 5 bases and 2 bases, with 18 bases remaining between them. Per the germline V gene, CDR1 is LGHDT and CDR2 is YNNKEL (reference sequence). The CDR3 DNA reads as TGTGCCAGCAGCTGGGGGAGTGGACTCACAAACACTGAAGCTTTCTTT. It encodes CASSWGSGLTNTEAFF.

This clonotype was observed a few times. The CDR3 bases are TGTGCCAGTAGACGAACGGTCGAAAACACTGAAGCTTTCTTT. This sequence encodes CASRRTVENTEAFF. The gene calls are TRBV19 and TRBJ1-1; no clear D. The germline gives CDR1 LNHDA, CDR2 SQIVND (reference sequence). The CDR3 sequence is 14 residues long. V lost 6 bases and J 2 bases, leaving 13 bases between the germline ends.

The table lists this clonotype with many counts. The chain couples TRBV12-3 or TRBV12-4 to TRBJ2-2; tentatively, D is TRBD1 or TRBD2 (5 bases each). This CDR3 spans 15 amino acids. V lost 6 bases, J lost 1 base, and 12 bases lay in between. The CDR3 sequence is CASRIGTVNTGELFF. The CDR3, as DNA: TGTGCCAGCAGAATCGGGACGGTGAACACCGGGGAGCTGTTTTTT.

There are many counts of this clonotype. The chain recombines TRBV11-2 with TRBJ2-5, with 11 bases lining up with TRBD2. Trimming at V came to 1 base and at J to 2 bases, leaving 6 bases not matched to a gene. CDR1 is SGHAT and CDR2 is FQNNGV in the germline V gene. The length of the CDR3 is 17 residues. The CDR3 DNA follows: TGTGCCAGCAGCTTAGTTCTAGCGGGAGGCAAACAAGAGACCCAGTACTTC. Encoded protein: CASSLVLAGGKQETQYF.

This clonotype showed up many times. The chain uses TRBV7-3 and TRBJ1-1, with D unresolved. This CDR3 contains 16 residues. V was clipped by 5 bases and J by 6 bases, with 22 bases between them. Per the germline V gene, CDR1 is SGHTA and CDR2 is FQGTGA. The CDR3 DNA follows: TGTGCCAGCAGCCCCGAGGCGGGCCTGGGAATGGCTGAAGCTTTCTTT. Protein sequence: CASSPEAGLGMAEAFF.

The table lists this clonotype with a few counts. This chain joins TRBV6-1 and TRBJ2-7, with TRBD1 matching over 8 bases. V lost 2 bases, J lost 3 bases, and 3 bases stayed unmatched. Germline V CDR1 and CDR2: MNHNS, SASEGT. The length of the CDR3 is 14 residues. The DNA of the CDR3 is TGTGCCAGCAGTGAAACCGGACAGGGCTACGAGCAGTACTTC. Residues: CASSETGQGYEQYF.

The chain is built from TRBV19 and TRBJ1-2, with TRBD1 matching over 8 bases. The ends lost 3 bases at V and 7 bases at J; junction bases unmatched: 4. The CDR3 runs 13 residues. Germline assignment: CDR1 LNHDA and CDR2 SQIVND (reference sequence). CDR3: CASSILDRAGYTF. DNA for the CDR3: TGTGCCAGTAGTATCCTGGACAGGGCTGGCTACACCTTC. Variable domain in full (rest from reference TRBV19 and TRBJ1-2): DGGITQSPKYLFRKEGQNVTLSCEQNLNHDAMYWYRQDPGQGLRLIYYSQIVNDFQKGDIAEGYSVSREKKESFPLTVTSAQKNPTAFYLCASSILDRAGYTFGSGTRLTVV.

Worth noting for this clonotype: A single base separates this from a much larger clone, so it may be a read error. The rearrangement uses TRBV3-1 and TRBJ1-1, with no clear D. This CDR3 contains 12 residues. The ends were cut back, 7 bases at V and 10 bases at J, with 16 bases in the middle. Germline CDR1 and CDR2: LGHDT and YNNKEL (reference sequence). CDR3 bases: TGTGCCAGCAACCAGGCGGATCGGGGAGCTTTCTTT. Translation: CASNQADRGAFF.

The table lists this clonotype with many counts. The CDR3 sequence is CASSPEAGEAFF. The CDR3 DNA sequence: TGTGCCAGCTCACCGGAGGCGGGGGAAGCTTTCTTT. The chain is built from TRBV18 and TRBJ1-1; D uncertain. V lost 3 bases and J lost 8, with 10 bases in between. Looked up from germline, CDR1 is KGHSH and CDR2 is LQKENI. The length of the CDR3 is 12 residues.